This T cell receptor (beta chain) derives from a study of T cell changes during pregnancy in multiple sclerosis. This table comes from immunoSEQ multiplex PCR, and its TCRdb copy is limited to in-frame clones, with some not included. The profile shows approximately 100,000 clones, about 93% of them singletons. V was pared by 5 bases and J by 5 bases, with 14 bases between. Germline V lookup: CDR1 SGHRS, CDR2 YFSETQ. This CDR3 spans 13 amino acids. This chain links TRBV5-1 with TRBJ2-7, with D uncertain. The TCR was taken from a female donor with multiple sclerosis, enrolled in a pregnancy study. The sequencing used peripheral blood, collected in the first trimester of pregnancy. The CDR3 nucleotides read TGCGCCAGCAGACTGAGTGATATAGACGAGCAGTACTTC. Protein product: CASRLSDIDEQYF.